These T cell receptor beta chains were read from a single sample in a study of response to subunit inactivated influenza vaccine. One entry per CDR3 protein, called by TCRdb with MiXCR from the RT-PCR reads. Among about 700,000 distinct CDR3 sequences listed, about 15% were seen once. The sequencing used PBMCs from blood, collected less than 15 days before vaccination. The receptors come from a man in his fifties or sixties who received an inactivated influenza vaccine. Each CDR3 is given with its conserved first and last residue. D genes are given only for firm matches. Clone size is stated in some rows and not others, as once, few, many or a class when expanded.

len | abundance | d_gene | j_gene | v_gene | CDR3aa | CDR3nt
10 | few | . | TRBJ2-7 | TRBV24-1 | CATSDFRQYF | TGTGCCACCAGTGATTTTCGTCAGTACTTC
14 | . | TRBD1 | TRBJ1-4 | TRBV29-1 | CSVSTGGTNEKLFF | TGCAGCGTTTCTACAGGGGGAACTAATGAAAAACTGTTTTTT
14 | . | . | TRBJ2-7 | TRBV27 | CASRSLGERGEQYF | TGTGCCAGCAGGTCTTTGGGGGAGAGAGGCGAGCAGTACTTC
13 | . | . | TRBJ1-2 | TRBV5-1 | CASSLTVNYGYTF | TGCGCCAGCAGCCTAACAGTGAACTATGGCTACACCTTC
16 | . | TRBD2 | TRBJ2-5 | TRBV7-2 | CASSSTISGSQGTQYF | TGTGCCAGCAGCTCAACTATAAGCGGGAGTCAAGGGACCCAGTACTTC
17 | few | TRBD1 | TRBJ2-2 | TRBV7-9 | CASSLGNRGRRTGELFF | TGTGCCAGCAGCTTAGGCAACAGGGGGCGTCGGACCGGGGAGCTGTTTTTT
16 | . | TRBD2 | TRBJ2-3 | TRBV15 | CATSPRSSGHTDTQYF | TGTGCCACCAGCCCCCGGTCTAGCGGGCACACAGATACGCAGTATTTT
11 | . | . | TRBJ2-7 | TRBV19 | CASSTGVQQYF | TGTGCCAGTAGTACGGGGGTTCAGCAGTACTTC
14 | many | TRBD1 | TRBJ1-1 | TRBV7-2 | CASVRDRGSGEAFF | TGTGCCAGCGTACGGGACAGGGGGTCGGGTGAAGCTTTCTTT
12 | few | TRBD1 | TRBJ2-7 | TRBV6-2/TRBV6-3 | CASSYSNRGQYF | TGTGCCAGCAGTTACTCCAACAGGGGGCAGTACTTC
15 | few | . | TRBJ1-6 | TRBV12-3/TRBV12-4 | CASSPGGAGNSPLHF | TGTGCCAGCAGTCCCGGGGGGGCAGGTAATTCACCCCTCCACTTT
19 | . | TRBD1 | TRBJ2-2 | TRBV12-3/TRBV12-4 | CASSSNPGQGLEYTGELFF | TGTGCCAGCAGTTCGAACCCGGGACAGGGTTTAGAGTACACCGGGGAGCTGTTTTTT
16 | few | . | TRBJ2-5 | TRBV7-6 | CASSLTRTEPQETQYF | TGTGCCAGCAGCTTAACCCGGACAGAACCCCAAGAGACCCAGTACTTC
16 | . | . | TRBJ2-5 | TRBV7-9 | CASTPSPGGRQETQYF | TGTGCCAGCACCCCTTCACCCGGTGGCAGACAAGAGACCCAGTACTTC
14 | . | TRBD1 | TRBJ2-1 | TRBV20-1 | CSAIVRGRLNEQFF | TGCAGTGCTATCGTGAGGGGGCGCCTCAATGAGCAGTTCTTC
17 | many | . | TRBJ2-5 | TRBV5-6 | CASRTYPQADRGETQYF | TGTGCCAGCAGGACCTATCCCCAGGCAGACCGAGGGGAGACCCAGTACTTC
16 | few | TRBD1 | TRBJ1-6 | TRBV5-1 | CASSSGQGRYNSPLHF | TGCGCCAGCAGCTCGGGACAGGGGAGGTATAATTCACCCCTCCACTTT
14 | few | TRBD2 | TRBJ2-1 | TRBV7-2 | CASSLAPEGGGEFF | TGTGCCAGCAGCTTAGCGCCGGAGGGCGGGGGTGAGTTCTTC
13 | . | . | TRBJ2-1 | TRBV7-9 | CASSPDSHNEQFF | TGTGCCAGCAGCCCGGACTCTCACAATGAGCAGTTCTTC
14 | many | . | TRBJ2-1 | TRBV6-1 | CASTPQGSYNEQFF | TGTGCCAGCACCCCGCAGGGCTCCTACAATGAGCAGTTCTTC
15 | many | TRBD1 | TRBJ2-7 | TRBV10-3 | CAISGTGTGAYEQYF | TGTGCCATCAGCGGTACCGGGACAGGGGCCTACGAGCAGTACTTC
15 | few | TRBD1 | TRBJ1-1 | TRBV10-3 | CAISESTGEGTEAFF | TGTGCCATCAGTGAGTCAACAGGGGAGGGCACTGAAGCTTTCTTT
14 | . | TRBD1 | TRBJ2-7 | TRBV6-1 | CASSAGTGNYEQYF | TGTGCCAGCAGTGCCGGGACAGGGAACTACGAGCAGTACTTC
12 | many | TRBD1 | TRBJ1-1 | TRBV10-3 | CATRTGDTEAFF | TGTGCCACCAGGACAGGGGACACTGAAGCTTTCTTT
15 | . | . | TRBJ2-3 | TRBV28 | CASRPPGANTDTQYF | TGTGCCAGCAGGCCCCCGGGGGCGAACACAGATACGCAGTATTTT
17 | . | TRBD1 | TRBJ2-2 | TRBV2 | CASSVSATGPVSGELFF | TGTGCCAGCAGTGTGTCGGCGACAGGGCCGGTTTCCGGGGAGCTGTTTTTT
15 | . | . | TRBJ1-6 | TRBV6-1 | CASRTPGQIGSPLHF | TGTGCCAGCAGAACTCCCGGACAGATAGGTTCACCCCTCCACTTT
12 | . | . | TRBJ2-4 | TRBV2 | CASSGQGGIQYF | TGTGCCAGCAGCGGGCAGGGCGGCATTCAGTACTTC
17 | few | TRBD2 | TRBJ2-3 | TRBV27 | CASSLFPPAGNTDTQYF | TGTGCCAGCAGTTTATTCCCTCCAGCGGGGAACACAGATACGCAGTATTTT
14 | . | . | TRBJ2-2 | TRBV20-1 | CSARAGHNTGELFF | TGCAGTGCTAGGGCAGGACACAACACCGGGGAGCTGTTTTTT
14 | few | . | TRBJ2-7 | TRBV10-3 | CAISEGPGRIEQYF | TGTGCCATCAGTGAGGGCCCGGGTCGCATCGAGCAGTACTTC
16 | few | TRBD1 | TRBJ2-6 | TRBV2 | CASRHNTGAGANVLTF | TGTGCCAGCAGACATAATACAGGGGCTGGGGCCAACGTCCTGACTTTC
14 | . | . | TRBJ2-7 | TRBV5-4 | CASSPPGTQLEQYF | TGTGCCAGCAGCCCACCCGGGACCCAGCTCGAGCAGTACTTC
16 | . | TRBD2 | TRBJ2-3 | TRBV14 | CASSQEKREVADTQYF | TGTGCCAGCAGCCAAGAAAAGCGGGAGGTAGCAGATACGCAGTATTTT
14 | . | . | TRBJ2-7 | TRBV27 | CASRLRDTSYEQYF | TGTGCCAGCAGACTCCGGGACACCTCCTACGAGCAGTACTTC
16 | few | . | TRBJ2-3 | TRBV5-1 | CASSLEPSGGPDTQYF | TGCGCCAGCAGCTTGGAACCTTCCGGAGGACCAGATACGCAGTATTTT
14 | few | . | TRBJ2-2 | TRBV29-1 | CSVGTALNTGELFF | TGCAGCGTTGGGACAGCACTTAACACCGGGGAGCTGTTTTTT
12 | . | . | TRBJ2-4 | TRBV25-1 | CASSELGNIQYF | TGTGCCAGCAGTGAACTGGGGAACATTCAGTACTTC
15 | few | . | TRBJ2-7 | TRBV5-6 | CASSGIPGAGREQYF | TGTGCCAGCAGCGGGATACCTGGGGCGGGCCGGGAGCAGTACTTC
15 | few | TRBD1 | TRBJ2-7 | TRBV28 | CASSPSGTGRHEQYF | TGTGCCAGCAGCCCATCCGGGACAGGGCGACACGAGCAGTACTTC
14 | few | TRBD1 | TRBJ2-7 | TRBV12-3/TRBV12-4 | CASSFRQGAREQYF | TGTGCCAGCAGTTTCCGACAGGGGGCGCGGGAGCAGTACTTC
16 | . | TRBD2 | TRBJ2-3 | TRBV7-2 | CASSVGLAGVGDTQYF | TGTGCCAGCAGCGTTGGACTAGCGGGAGTTGGAGATACGCAGTATTTT
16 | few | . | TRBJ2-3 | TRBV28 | CASSPPSGRVTDTQYF | TGTGCCAGCAGTCCCCCCTCGGGCAGGGTAACAGATACGCAGTATTTT
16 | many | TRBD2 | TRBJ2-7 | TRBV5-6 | CASSFGLAGVYYEQYF | TGTGCCAGCAGCTTTGGCCTAGCGGGGGTTTACTACGAGCAGTACTTC
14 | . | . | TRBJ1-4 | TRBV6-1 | CASSPPALGEKLFF | TGTGCCAGCAGTCCCCCCGCCCTGGGCGAAAAACTGTTTTTT
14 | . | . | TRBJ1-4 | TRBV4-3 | CASSPTVMDEKLFF | TGCGCCAGCAGCCCGACAGTTATGGATGAAAAACTGTTTTTT
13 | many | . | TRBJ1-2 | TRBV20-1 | CSAFRRSNYGYTF | TGCAGTGCCTTCAGGAGATCTAACTATGGCTACACCTTC
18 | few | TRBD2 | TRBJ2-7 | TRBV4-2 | CASSQVSTSGTPSYEQYF | TGTGCCAGCAGCCAAGTGTCAACTAGCGGGACTCCCTCCTACGAGCAGTACTTC
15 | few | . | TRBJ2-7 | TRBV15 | CATSRDGGVGYEQYF | TGTGCCACCAGCAGAGATGGAGGGGTCGGATACGAGCAGTACTTC
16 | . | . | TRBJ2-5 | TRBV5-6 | CASSLYNEAGRETQYF | TGTGCCAGCAGCTTGTACAATGAGGCGGGAAGAGAGACCCAGTACTTC
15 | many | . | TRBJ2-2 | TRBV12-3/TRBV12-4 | CAIRGGTGSTGELFF | TGTGCCATCCGGGGGGGGACAGGGAGCACCGGGGAGCTGTTTTTT
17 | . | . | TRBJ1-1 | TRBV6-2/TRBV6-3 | CASSPDNRRGWNTEAFF | TGTGCCAGCAGCCCTGATAATAGGAGAGGGTGGAACACTGAAGCTTTCTTT
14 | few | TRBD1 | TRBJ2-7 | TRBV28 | CASSPSGGYYEQYF | TGTGCCAGCAGTCCTTCAGGGGGCTATTACGAGCAGTACTTC
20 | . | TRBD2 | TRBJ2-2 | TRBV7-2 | CASSLGLVAGGPDYTGELFF | TGTGCCAGCAGCTTAGGGCTGGTAGCGGGGGGGCCTGATTACACCGGGGAGCTGTTTTTT
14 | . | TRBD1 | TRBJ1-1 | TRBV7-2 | CASSAWADRVEAFF | TGTGCCAGCAGCGCATGGGCCGACAGGGTTGAAGCTTTCTTT
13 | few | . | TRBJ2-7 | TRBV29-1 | CSVSGGLSYEQYF | TGCAGCGTTTCTGGCGGCCTTTCCTACGAGCAGTACTTC
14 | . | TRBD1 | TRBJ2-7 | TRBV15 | CATSRRTGSYEQYF | TGTGCCACCAGCAGAAGGACAGGATCCTACGAGCAGTACTTC
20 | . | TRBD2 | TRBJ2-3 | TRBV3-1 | CACSKVASGTYNPSTDTQYF | TGTGCCTGCAGCAAAGTGGCTAGCGGGACCTATAATCCTAGCACAGATACGCAGTATTTT
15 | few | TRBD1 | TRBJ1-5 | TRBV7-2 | CASSLTGSSNQPQHF | TGTGCCAGCAGCCTGACAGGGTCGAGCAATCAGCCCCAGCATTTT
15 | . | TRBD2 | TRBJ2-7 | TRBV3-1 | CASSQVSGRATEQYF | TGTGCCAGCAGCCAAGTCAGCGGGAGGGCCACCGAGCAGTACTTC